This T cell receptor beta chain appears in the sequencing data of a study of tumor-infiltrating lymphocytes in oesophageal squamous cell carcinoma. The V gene's germline CDR1 is SGHTA and CDR2 FQGNSA. CDR3 length equals 15 residues. Via MiXCR, TCRdb re-called the PCR reads, giving one row per CDR3 protein. The repertoire holds under 20,000 distinct CDR3 sequences, with around 51% as singletons. The V gene is TRBV7-2, the J gene TRBJ2-5, with D perhaps given as TRBD1 or TRBD2 (5 bases each). The DNA end favors TRBJ2-7, so the J call may be wrong. The receptor was isolated from a female donor with esophageal squamous cell carcinoma. The sample comprised esophageal tumor tissue. The CDR3 reads CASSLNIGAIYEQYF. The CDR3 DNA reads TGTGCCAGCAGCTTAAATATCGGGGCCATTTACGAGCAGTACTTC.